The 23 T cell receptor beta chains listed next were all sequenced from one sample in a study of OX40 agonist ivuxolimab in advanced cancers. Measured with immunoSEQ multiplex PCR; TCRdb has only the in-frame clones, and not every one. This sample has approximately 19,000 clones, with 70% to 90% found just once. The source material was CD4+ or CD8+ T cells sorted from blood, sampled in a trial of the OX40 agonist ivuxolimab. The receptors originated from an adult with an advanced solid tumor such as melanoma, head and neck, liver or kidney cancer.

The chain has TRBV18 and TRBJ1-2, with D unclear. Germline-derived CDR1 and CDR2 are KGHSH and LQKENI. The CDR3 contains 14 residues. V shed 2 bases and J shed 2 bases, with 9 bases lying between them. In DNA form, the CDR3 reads TGTGCCAGCTCACCAAGGGAGATCAACTATGGCTACACCTTC. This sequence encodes CASSPREINYGYTF.

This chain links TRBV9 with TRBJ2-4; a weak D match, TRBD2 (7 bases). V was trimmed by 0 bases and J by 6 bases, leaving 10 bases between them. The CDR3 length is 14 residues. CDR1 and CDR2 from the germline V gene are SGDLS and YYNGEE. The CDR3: CASSVAGGLNIQYF. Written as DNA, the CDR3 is TGTGCCAGCAGCGTAGCGGGGGGCTTAAACATTCAGTACTTC.

CDR3 region: CASSITSLSGNTIYF. In DNA form, the CDR3 reads TGCGCCAGCTCGATTACGTCGTTAAGCGGAAACACCATATATTTT. The chain is built from TRBV10-2 and TRBJ1-3, with D uncertain. Germline CDR1 reads WSHSY; CDR2 reads SAAADI. V lost 8 bases and J 4 bases, leaving 18 bases between the germline ends. The CDR3 runs 15 residues.

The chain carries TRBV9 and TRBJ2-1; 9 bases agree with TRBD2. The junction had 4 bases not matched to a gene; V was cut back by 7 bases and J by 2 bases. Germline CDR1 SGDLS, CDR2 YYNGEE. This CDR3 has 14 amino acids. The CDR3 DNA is TGTGCCAGCTCGGGCGGGGGGGCCTACAATGAGCAGTTCTTC. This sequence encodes CASSGGGAYNEQFF.

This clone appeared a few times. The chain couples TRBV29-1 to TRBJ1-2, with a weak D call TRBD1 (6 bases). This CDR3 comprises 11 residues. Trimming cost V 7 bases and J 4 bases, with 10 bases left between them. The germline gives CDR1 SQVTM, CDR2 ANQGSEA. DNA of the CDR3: TGCAGCGCCCGGACAGTCTATGGCTACACCTTC. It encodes CSARTVYGYTF.

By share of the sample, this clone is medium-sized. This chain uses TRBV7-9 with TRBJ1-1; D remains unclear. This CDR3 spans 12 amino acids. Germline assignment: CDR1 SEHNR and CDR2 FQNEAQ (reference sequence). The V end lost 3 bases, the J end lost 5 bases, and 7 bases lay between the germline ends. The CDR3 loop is CASSFPTTEAFF. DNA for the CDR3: TGTGCCAGCAGCTTCCCAACGACTGAAGCTTTCTTT.

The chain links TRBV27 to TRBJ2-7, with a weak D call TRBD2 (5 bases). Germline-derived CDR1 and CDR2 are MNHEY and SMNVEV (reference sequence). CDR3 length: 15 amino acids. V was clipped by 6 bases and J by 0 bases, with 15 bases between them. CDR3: CASSPSGNPSYEQYF. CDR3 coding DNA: TGTGCCAGCAGCCCCTCCGGGAACCCCTCCTACGAGCAGTACTTC.

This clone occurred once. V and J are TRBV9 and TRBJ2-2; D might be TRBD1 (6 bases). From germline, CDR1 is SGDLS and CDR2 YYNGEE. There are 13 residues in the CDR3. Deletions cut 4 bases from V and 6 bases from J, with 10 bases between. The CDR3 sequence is CASSLGHPGELFF. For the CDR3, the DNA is TGTGCCAGCAGCTTGGGACATCCCGGGGAGCTGTTTTTT.

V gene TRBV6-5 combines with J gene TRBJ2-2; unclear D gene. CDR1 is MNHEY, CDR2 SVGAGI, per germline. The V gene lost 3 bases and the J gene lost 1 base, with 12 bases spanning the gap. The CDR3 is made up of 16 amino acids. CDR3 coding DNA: TGTGCCAGCAGTTATGCTGCGGTAGAGAACACCGGGGAGCTGTTTTTT. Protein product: CASSYAAVENTGELFF.

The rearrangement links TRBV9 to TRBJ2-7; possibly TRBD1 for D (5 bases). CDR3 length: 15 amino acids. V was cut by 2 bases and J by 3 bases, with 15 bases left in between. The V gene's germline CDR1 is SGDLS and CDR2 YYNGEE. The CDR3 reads CASSVTPQGSYEQYF. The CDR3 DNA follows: TGTGCCAGCAGCGTTACGCCTCAGGGTAGCTACGAGCAGTACTTC.

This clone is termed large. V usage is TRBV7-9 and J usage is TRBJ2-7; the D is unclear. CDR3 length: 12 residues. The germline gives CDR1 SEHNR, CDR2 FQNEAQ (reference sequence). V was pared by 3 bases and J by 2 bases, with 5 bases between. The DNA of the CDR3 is TGTGCCAGCAGCTTCCATCCCTACGAGCAGTACTTC. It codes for CASSFHPYEQYF.

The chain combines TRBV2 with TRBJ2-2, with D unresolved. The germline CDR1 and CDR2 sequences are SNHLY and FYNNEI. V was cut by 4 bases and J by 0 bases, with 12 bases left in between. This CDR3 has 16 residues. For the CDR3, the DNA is TGTGCCAGCAGTGCTCAGCGAGCCGCGAACACCGGGGAGCTGTTTTTT. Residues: CASSAQRAANTGELFF.

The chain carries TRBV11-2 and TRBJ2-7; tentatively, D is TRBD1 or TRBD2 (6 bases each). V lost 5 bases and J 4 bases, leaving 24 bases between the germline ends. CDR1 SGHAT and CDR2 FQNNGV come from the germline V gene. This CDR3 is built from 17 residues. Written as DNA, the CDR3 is TGTGCCAGCAGCGGTAGTTACGAACGAGGAGGGGGTTACGAGCAGTACTTC. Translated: CASSGSYERGGGYEQYF.

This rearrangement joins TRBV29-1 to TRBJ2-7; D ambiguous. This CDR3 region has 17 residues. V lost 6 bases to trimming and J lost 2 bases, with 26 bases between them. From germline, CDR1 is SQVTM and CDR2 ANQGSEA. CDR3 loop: CSVIDLDGTLTTYEQYF. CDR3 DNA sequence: TGCAGCGTGATCGACTTGGACGGTACGCTCACCACCTACGAGCAGTACTTC.

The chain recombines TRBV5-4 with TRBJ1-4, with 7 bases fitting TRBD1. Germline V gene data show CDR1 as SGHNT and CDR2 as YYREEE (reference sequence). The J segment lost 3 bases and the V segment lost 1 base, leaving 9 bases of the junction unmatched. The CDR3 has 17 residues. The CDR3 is CASSLSESGQSNEKLFF. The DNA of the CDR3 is TGTGCCAGCAGCTTGTCCGAATCGGGACAGTCTAATGAAAAACTGTTTTTT.

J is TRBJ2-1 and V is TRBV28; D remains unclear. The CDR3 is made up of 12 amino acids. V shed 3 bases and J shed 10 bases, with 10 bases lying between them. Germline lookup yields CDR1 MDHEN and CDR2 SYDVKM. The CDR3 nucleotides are TGTGCCAGCAGTTTGCCAGCAGGAGAGCAGTTCTTC. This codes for CASSLPAGEQFF.

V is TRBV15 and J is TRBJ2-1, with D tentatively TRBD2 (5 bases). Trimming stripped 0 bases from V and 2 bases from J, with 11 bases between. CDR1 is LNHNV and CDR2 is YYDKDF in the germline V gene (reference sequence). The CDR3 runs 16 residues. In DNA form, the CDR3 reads TGTGCCACCAGCAGAGAGGCGGGCGGGCCCTACAATGAGCAGTTCTTC. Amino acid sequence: CATSREAGGPYNEQFF.

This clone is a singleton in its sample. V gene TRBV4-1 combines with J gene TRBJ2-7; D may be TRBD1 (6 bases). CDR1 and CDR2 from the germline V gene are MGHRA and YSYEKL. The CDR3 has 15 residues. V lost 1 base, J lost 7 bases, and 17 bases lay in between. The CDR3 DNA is TGCGCCAGCAGCCAAGTGGGACACGGGAAATATGAGCAGTACTTC. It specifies CASSQVGHGKYEQYF.

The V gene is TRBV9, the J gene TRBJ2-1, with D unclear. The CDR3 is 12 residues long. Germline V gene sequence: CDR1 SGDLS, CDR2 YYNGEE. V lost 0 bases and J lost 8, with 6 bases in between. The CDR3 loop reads CASSVVQYEQFF. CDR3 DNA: TGTGCCAGCAGCGTAGTTCAGTATGAGCAGTTCTTC.

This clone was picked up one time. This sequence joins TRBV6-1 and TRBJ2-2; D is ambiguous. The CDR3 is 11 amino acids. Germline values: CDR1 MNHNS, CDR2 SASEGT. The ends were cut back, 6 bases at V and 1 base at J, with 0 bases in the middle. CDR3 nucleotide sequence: TGTGCCAGCAGGAACACCGGGGAGCTGTTTTTT. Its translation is CASRNTGELFF.

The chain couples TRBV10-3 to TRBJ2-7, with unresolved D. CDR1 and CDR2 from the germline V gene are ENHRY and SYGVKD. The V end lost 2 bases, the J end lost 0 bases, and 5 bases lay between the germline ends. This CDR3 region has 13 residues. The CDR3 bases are TGTGCCATCAGTGAGAAGATCTCCTACGAGCAGTACTTC. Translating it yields CAISEKISYEQYF.

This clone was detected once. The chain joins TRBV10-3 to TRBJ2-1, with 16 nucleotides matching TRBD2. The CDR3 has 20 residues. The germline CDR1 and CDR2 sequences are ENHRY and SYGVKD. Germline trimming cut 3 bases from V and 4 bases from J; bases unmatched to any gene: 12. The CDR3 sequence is CAISDFGTSGGANRYNEQFF. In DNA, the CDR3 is TGTGCCATCAGTGACTTCGGGACTAGCGGGGGGGCCAACAGATACAATGAGCAGTTCTTC.

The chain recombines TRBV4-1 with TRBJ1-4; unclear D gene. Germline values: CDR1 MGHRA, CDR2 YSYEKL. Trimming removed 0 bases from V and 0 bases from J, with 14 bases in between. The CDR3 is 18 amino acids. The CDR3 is CASSQDWSRIATNEKLFF. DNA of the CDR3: TGCGCCAGCAGCCAAGATTGGAGCAGGATTGCAACTAATGAAAAACTGTTTTTT.